The 21 T cell receptor beta chains reported below all come from one sample, sequenced in a study of blood T cell repertoires in COVID-19. Only in-frame clones appear in the TCRdb table, and some are missing; sequencing was by immunoSEQ multiplex PCR. The repertoire includes more than 95,000 clones, about 70% of them detected once, and approximately 5.9% sits in the top ten. Sequencing was done on a sample of peripheral blood. These TCRs come from a man older than 75 with COVID-19, enrolled during active disease.

The rearrangement uses TRBV2 and TRBJ1-4; TRBD1 matches 9 bases. Germline V gives CDR1 SNHLY, CDR2 FYNNEI. The CDR3 totals 15 residues. V was pared by 3 bases and J by 7 bases, with 6 bases of the junction left unmatched. CDR3 sequence (DNA): TGTGCCAGCAGTGACCTGGGACAGGGAGGTGAAAAACTGTTTTTT. Amino acids: CASSDLGQGGEKLFF. Full variable domain (remainder filled in from reference TRBV2 and TRBJ1-4): EPEVTQTPSHQVTQMGQEVILRCVPISNHLYFYWYRQILGQKVEFLVSFYNNEISEKSEIFDDQFSVERPDGSNFTLKIRSTKLEDSAMYFCASSDLGQGGEKLFFGSGTQLSVL.

This chain connects TRBV4-1 to TRBJ2-2; D is perhaps TRBD1 (6 bases). The V gene's germline CDR1 is MGHRA and CDR2 YSYEKL. CDR3 length: 16 amino acids. V dropped 4 bases and J dropped 2 bases, with 14 bases sitting between them. The CDR3 sequence is CASSRGEGVNTGELFF. CDR3 nucleotide sequence: TGCGCCAGCAGCCGCGGAGAGGGGGTAAACACCGGGGAGCTGTTTTTT.

The CDR3 is CASSLGQGSSTGQYF. In DNA, the CDR3 is TGCGCCAGCAGCTTGGGACAGGGTTCATCCACCGGGCAGTACTTC. The rearrangement links TRBV5-1 to TRBJ2-7; 7 nucleotides agree with TRBD1. Germline V lookup: CDR1 SGHRS, CDR2 YFSETQ. This CDR3 has 15 residues. J gave up 9 bases and V 0 bases, and 12 bases lay outside the gene matches.

The genes are TRBV11-2 and TRBJ2-5, with D possibly matching TRBD1 (6 bases). The CDR3 contains 15 residues. V gave up 3 bases and J gave up 3 bases, with 14 bases separating them. Germline CDR1 reads SGHAT; CDR2 reads FQNNGV. The CDR3 protein is CASSLQGLSEETQYF. CDR3 nucleotide sequence: TGTGCCAGCAGCTTGCAGGGGCTGAGCGAAGAGACCCAGTACTTC.

This chain connects TRBV5-1 to TRBJ1-1; TRBD1 matches at 8 bases. The germline V gene has CDR1 SGHRS and CDR2 YFSETQ. The CDR3 has 16 amino acids. V lost 2 bases and J lost 5; bases outside the gene matches: 11. The DNA for the CDR3 is TGCGCCAGCAGCTTAAGACAGGGGATACGGTTAACTGAAGCTTTCTTT. This gives the protein CASSLRQGIRLTEAFF.

The J gene is TRBJ2-1, the V gene TRBV2; D perhaps matches TRBD2 (5 bases). With 8 bases removed from V and 2 bases from J, the gap between germline ends came to 16 bases. The CDR3 spans 15 residues. Germline CDR1 and CDR2: SNHLY and FYNNEI. Here the CDR3 reads CASVIGSGTYNEQFF. DNA of the CDR3: TGTGCCAGCGTAATTGGCTCGGGGACCTACAATGAGCAGTTCTTC.

The chain combines TRBV6-5 with TRBJ1-1; no firm D call. There are 13 residues in the CDR3. CDR1 and CDR2 from the germline V gene are MNHEY and SVGAGI. Trimming took 7 bases from V and 1 from J, leaving 10 bases between them. Here the CDR3 DNA reads TGTGCCAGCAACATGAAGCGGAACACTGAAGCTTTCTTT. Translating gives CASNMKRNTEAFF.

The CDR3 loop reads CASSLTGGQPQHF. As DNA, the CDR3 is TGTGCCAGCAGCTTAACCGGAGGACAGCCCCAGCATTTT. The chain is built from TRBV7-9 and TRBJ1-5, with no clear D. Trimming shortened V by 2 bases and J by 7 bases, and 9 bases separated the two germline ends. Germline values: CDR1 SEHNR, CDR2 FQNEAQ (reference sequence). The CDR3 contains 13 residues.

This chain connects TRBV24-1 to TRBJ2-2; the match to TRBD2 covers 7 bases. The germline V gene has CDR1 KGHDR and CDR2 SFDVKD. CDR3 size: 13 residues. J lost 6 bases, V lost 5 bases, and 2 bases had no gene match. CDR3 DNA sequence: TGTGCCACCAGTGGGGCGGGAGCCGGGGAGCTGTTTTTT. The encoded protein is CATSGAGAGELFF.

The chain carries TRBV28 and TRBJ2-3; 8 nucleotides match TRBD2. This CDR3 comprises 15 residues. Germline V gene sequence: CDR1 MDHEN, CDR2 SYDVKM. J was trimmed by 4 bases and V by 8 bases; bases with no gene match: 11. This chain's CDR3 is CASSPSSGSPDTQYF. CDR3 nucleotide sequence: TGTGCCAGCTCCCCCTCTAGCGGGTCCCCAGATACGCAGTATTTT.

There are a few counts of this clone. Other DNA sequences in this specimen translate into the identical CDR3. This chain joins TRBV5-1 and TRBJ2-3, with TRBD1 matching 8 bases. With 2 bases clipped from V and 2 bases from J, the junction kept 4 bases outside the gene matches. CDR1 SGHRS and CDR2 YFSETQ come from the germline V gene. There are 15 residues in the CDR3. The CDR3 spells CASSLVQGDTDTQYF. The CDR3 DNA follows: TGCGCCAGCAGCTTAGTACAGGGGGACACAGATACGCAGTATTTT.

The V call is TRBV5-1, the J call TRBJ1-4, with TRBD1 matching over 7 bases. The V gene's germline CDR1 is SGHRS and CDR2 YFSETQ. The CDR3 is 15 residues long. V trimming: 4 bases; J trimming: 6 bases; junction bases outside the gene matches: 9. This CDR3 reads CASSLQGGADEKLFF. The CDR3, as DNA: TGCGCCAGCAGCCTCCAAGGGGGCGCAGATGAAAAACTGTTTTTT.

The chain is built from TRBV9 and TRBJ1-2; 9 bases align to TRBD1. Germline lookup yields CDR1 SGDLS and CDR2 YYNGEE. The V segment lost 2 bases and the J segment 3 bases; nucleotides outside the gene matches: 5. The CDR3 covers 15 residues. The CDR3 coding sequence is TGTGCCAGCAGCGTCGACAGGGGGGACTACTATGGCTACACCTTC. Protein product: CASSVDRGDYYGYTF.

For the CDR3, the DNA is TGTGCCAGCAGTTTGTCCCAATTCACAGATACGCAGTATTTT. Translating gives CASSLSQFTDTQYF. V is TRBV28 and J is TRBJ2-3; no reliable D call. Germline V CDR1 and CDR2: MDHEN, SYDVKM. The CDR3 is 14 residues long. The V end was cut by 3 bases, the J end by 2 bases, with 9 bases between.

The V and J genes are TRBV5-4 and TRBJ2-3; 8 nucleotides line up with TRBD2. V dropped 4 bases and J dropped 6; count of bases not matched to a gene: 7. The CDR3 runs to 14 residues. Germline CDR1 is SGHNT and CDR2 is YYREEE (reference sequence). CDR3 bases: TGTGCCAGCAGCCAGGGGACTAGTGGGGATACGCAGTATTTT. This encodes CASSQGTSGDTQYF.

This chain joins TRBV28 and TRBJ2-5; maybe TRBD2 (5 bases). The CDR3 covers 13 residues. Germline lookup yields CDR1 MDHEN and CDR2 SYDVKM. Trimming took off 2 bases at V and 2 bases at J, with 6 bases between the two ends. CDR3 coding DNA: TGTGCCAGCAGTTTACGCGGGCAAGAGACCCAGTACTTC. It specifies CASSLRGQETQYF.

Only a few counts were recorded for this clone. This rearrangement joins TRBV18 to TRBJ1-5, with D possibly matching TRBD1 (6 bases). Per the germline V gene, CDR1 is KGHSH and CDR2 is LQKENI. CDR3 length: 15 residues. Between the trimmed V and J ends, which lost 4 bases and 2 bases, there was a span of 12 bases. CDR3 nucleotide sequence: TGTGCCAGCTCACTAGGGGGTATGGGCAATCAGCCCCAGCATTTT. This codes for CASSLGGMGNQPQHF.

The chain recombines TRBV19 with TRBJ1-1; TRBD1 aligns across 7 bases. Germline V CDR1 and CDR2: LNHDA, SQIVND (reference sequence). Trimming cost V 5 bases and J 10 bases; bases outside gene matches: 10. The CDR3 consists of 13 residues. CDR3 bases: TGTGCCAGTAGTCTCCGGGACAGCCCGAGAGCTTTCTTT. Its translation: CASSLRDSPRAFF.

V gene TRBV5-1 combines with J gene TRBJ1-5, with 7 bases identical to TRBD1. The CDR3 spans 15 residues. Germline CDR1 SGHRS, CDR2 YFSETQ. Trimming removed 0 bases from V and 4 bases from J; junction bases left unmatched: 4. The CDR3 region is CASSLGDSRNQPQHF. CDR3 bases: TGCGCCAGCAGCTTGGGGGACAGTCGAAATCAGCCCCAGCATTTT.

The chain couples TRBV9 to TRBJ1-3, with D hard to call. The CDR3 runs to 15 residues. V lost 0 bases, J lost 6 bases, and 13 bases lay in between. Germline V gene lookup returns CDR1 SGDLS and CDR2 YYNGEE. This CDR3 reads CASSVGAGTENTIYF. CDR3 in DNA: TGTGCCAGCAGCGTAGGGGCAGGAACTGAAAACACCATATATTTT.

This clone was seen a handful of times. The rearrangement joins TRBV7-2 to TRBJ2-3; TRBD2 matches 8 bases. J was trimmed by 6 bases and V by 5 bases; bases with no gene match: 10. The germline CDR1 and CDR2 sequences are SGHTA and FQGNSA. The CDR3 spans 15 residues. The CDR3 nucleotides read TGTGCCAGCAGCGGAGATAGCGGGATCGTGGATACGCAGTATTTT. This translates into CASSGDSGIVDTQYF.